This record concerns one T cell receptor beta chain sequence. Its antigen remains unknown. After autologous stem cell transplantation all patients relapsed, and prior brentuximab vedotin exposure differed between cohorts. Produced via immunoSEQ multiplex PCR; TCRdb's table is partial and in-frame only. Here the sample spans some 150,000 clones, about 78% being singletons. This sample stems from a study of PD-1 blockade in classical Hodgkin lymphoma. Study-wide points: The repertoire differences lack a defined cause, possibly disease activity or prior therapy.

The source of this sequence is a human donor with classical Hodgkin lymphoma. The sequenced sample was peripheral blood mononuclear cells (PBMCs), obtained before the second cycle of nivolumab.

CDR3 nucleotides: TGTGCCAGCAGTTACACAAGGGGCAGTGAAGCTTTCTTT. Its protein product is CASSYTRGSEAFF. This chain joins TRBV6-5 and TRBJ1-1; a weak D match, TRBD1 (5 bases). Germline V gene data show CDR1 as MNHEY and CDR2 as SVGAGI. The CDR3 runs to 13 residues. The V end lost 2 bases, the J end lost 7 bases, and 11 bases lay between the germline ends.